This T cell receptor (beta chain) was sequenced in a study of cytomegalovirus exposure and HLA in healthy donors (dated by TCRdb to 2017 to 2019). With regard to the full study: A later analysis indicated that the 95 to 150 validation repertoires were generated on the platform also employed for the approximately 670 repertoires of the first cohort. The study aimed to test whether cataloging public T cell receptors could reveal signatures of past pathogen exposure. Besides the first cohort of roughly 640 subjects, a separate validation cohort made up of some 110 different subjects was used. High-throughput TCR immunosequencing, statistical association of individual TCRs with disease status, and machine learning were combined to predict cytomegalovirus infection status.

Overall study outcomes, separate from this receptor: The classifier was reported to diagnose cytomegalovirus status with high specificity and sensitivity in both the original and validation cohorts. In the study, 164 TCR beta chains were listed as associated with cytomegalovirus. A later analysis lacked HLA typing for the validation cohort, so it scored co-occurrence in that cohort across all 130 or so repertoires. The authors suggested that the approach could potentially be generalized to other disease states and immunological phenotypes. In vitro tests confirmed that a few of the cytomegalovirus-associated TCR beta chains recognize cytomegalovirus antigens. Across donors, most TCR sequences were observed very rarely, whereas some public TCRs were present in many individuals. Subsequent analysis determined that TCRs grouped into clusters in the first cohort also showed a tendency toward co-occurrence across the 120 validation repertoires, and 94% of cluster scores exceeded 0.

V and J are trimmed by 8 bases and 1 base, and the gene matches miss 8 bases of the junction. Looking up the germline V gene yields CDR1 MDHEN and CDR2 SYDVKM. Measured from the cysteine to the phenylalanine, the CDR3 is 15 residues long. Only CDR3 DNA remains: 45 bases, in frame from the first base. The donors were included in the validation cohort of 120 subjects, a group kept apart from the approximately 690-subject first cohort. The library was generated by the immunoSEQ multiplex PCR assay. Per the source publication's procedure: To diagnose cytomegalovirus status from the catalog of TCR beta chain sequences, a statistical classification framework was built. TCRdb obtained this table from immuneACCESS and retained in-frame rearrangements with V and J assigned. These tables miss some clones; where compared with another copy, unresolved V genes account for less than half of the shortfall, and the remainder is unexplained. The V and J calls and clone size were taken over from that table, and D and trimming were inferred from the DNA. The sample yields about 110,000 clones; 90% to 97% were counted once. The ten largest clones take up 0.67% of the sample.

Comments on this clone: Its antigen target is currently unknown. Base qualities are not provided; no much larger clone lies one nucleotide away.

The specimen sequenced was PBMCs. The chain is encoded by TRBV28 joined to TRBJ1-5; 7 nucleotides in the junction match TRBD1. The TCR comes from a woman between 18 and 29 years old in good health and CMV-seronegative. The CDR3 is CASRIMGQSNQPQHF. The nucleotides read TGTGCCAGCCGAATAATGGGACAGAGCAATCAGCCCCAGCATTTT. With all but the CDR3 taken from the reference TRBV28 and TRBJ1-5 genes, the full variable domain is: DVKVTQSSRYLVKRTGEKVFLECVQDMDHENMFWYRQDPGLGLRLIYFSYDVKMKEKGDIPEGYSVSREKKERFSLILESASTNQTSMYLCASRIMGQSNQPQHFGDGTRLSIL.